This T cell receptor beta chain is drawn from a study of shared clonotypes between healthy human individuals. The overall study: Three plates were used per donor for CD4 naive, three for CD4 memory, two for CD8 naive and one for CD8 memory.

Notes on this clone: Antigen: not known.

Subsets obtained from CD4+ cells comprised CD45RA+ naive and CD45RA-negative memory cells. Findings and limits, study-wide: Having only a few donors restricted how much genetic and exposure-history diversity was captured. Clonotype sharing among donors was expected to depend on sequencing depth.

Germline assignment: CDR1 LNHDA and CDR2 SQIVND (reference sequence). The CDR3 spans 14 residues. V lost 4 bases to trimming and J lost 4 bases, with 11 bases between them. Sequenced by immunoSEQ multiplex PCR; TCRdb stores in-frame clones only, minus some. Here the sample spans approximately 2.5 million clones, 85% to 95% being singletons. This chain joins TRBV19 and TRBJ1-5; D may be TRBD1 (5 bases). Input material: naive CD4+ T cells sorted from blood. The subset is: CD45RA+ positively selected. The TCR originated in a man between 18 and 29 years old in good health. The CDR3 DNA follows: TGTGCCAGTAGTACCGGGGGGGTAAATCAGCCCCAGCATTTT. Its protein is CASSTGGVNQPQHF.